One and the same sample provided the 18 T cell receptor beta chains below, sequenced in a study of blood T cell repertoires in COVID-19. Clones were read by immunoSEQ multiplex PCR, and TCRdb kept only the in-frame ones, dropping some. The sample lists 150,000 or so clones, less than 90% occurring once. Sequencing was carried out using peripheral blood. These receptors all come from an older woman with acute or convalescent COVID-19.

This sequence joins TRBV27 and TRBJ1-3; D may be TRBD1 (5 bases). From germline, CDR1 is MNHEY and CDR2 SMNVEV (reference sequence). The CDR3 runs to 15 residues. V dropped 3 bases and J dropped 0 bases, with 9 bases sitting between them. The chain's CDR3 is CASSLTVNSGNTIYF. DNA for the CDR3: TGTGCCAGCAGTTTGACAGTCAACTCTGGAAACACCATATATTTT.

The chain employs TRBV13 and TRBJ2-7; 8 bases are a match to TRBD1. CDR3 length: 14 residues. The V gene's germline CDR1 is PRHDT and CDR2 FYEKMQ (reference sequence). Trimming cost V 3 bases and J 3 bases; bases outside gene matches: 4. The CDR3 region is CASSFGQGYYEQYV. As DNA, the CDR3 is TGTGCCAGCAGCTTTGGACAGGGCTACTACGAGCAGTACGTC.

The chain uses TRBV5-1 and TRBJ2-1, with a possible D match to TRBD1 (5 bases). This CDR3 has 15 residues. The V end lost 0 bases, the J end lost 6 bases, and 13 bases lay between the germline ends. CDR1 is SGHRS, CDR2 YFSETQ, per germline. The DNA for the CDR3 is TGCGCCAGCAGCTTGGCCGCAGGGCTCTCCAATGAGCAGTTCTTC. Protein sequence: CASSLAAGLSNEQFF.

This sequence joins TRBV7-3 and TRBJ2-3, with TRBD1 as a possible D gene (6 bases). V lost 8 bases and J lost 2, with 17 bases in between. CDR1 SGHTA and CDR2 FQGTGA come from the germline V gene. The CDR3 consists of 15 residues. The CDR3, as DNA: TGTGCCAGCGGATCGACAGGAGTCTCCACAGATACGCAGTATTTT. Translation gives CASGSTGVSTDTQYF.

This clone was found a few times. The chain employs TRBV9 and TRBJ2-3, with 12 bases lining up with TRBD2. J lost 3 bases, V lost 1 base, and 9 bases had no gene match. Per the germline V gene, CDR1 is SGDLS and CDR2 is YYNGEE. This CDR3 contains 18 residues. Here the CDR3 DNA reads TGTGCCAGCAGCGTAACAGGACTAGCGGGATTGGGGACAGATACGCAGTATTTT. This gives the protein CASSVTGLAGLGTDTQYF.

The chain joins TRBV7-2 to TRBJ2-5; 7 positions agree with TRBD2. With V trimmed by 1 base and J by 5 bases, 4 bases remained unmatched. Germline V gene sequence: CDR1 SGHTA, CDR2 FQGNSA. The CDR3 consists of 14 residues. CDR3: CASSLGTSRETQYF. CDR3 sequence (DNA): TGTGCCAGCAGCTTAGGGACTAGTCGGGAGACCCAGTACTTC.

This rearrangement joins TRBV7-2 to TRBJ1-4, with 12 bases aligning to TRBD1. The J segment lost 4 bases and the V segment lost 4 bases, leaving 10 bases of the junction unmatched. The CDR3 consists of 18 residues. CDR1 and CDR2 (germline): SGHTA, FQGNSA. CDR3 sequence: CASSSKRDRGRVNEKLFF. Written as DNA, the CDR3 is TGTGCCAGCAGCTCAAAACGGGACAGGGGGCGGGTTAATGAAAAACTGTTTTTT.

The CDR3 loop is CASSQGQGSNQPQHF. CDR3 nucleotides: TGTGCCAGCAGCCAAGGACAGGGGAGCAATCAGCCCCAGCATTTT. This chain joins TRBV5-5 and TRBJ1-5; 9 nucleotides agree with TRBD1. This CDR3 contains 15 residues. Losses at the gene ends were 4 bases for V and 1 base for J; bases not matched to a gene: 3. Per the germline V gene, CDR1 is SGHKS and CDR2 is YYEKEE (reference sequence).

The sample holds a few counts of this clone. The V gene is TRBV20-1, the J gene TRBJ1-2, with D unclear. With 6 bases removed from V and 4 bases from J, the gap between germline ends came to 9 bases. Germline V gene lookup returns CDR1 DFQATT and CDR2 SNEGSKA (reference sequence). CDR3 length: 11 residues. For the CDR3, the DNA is TGCAGTGCGTTACAACGCTATGGCTACACCTTC. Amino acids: CSALQRYGYTF.

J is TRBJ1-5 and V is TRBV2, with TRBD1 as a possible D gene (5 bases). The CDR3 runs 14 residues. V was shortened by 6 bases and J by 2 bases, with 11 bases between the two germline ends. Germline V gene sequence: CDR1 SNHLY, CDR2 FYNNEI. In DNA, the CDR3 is TGTGCCAGCAGGGCCACAGGTGGCAATCAGCCCCAGCATTTT. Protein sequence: CASRATGGNQPQHF.

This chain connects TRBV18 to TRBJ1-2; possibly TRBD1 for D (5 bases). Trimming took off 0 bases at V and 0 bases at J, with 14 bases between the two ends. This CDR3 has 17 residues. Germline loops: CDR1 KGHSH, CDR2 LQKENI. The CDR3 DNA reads TGTGCCAGCTCACCACCGTCGGTCAGGGCCCCTAACTATGGCTACACCTTC. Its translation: CASSPPSVRAPNYGYTF.

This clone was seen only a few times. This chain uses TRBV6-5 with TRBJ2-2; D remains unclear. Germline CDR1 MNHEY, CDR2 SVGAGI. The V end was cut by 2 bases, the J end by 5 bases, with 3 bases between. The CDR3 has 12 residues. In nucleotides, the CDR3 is TGTGCCAGCAGTTACCAAACCGGGGAGCTGTTTTTT. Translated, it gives CASSYQTGELFF.

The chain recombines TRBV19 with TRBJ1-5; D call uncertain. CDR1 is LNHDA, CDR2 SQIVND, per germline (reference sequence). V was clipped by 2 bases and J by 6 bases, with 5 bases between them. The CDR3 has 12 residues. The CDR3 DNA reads TGTGCCAGTAGTATACTAGGTCAGCCCCAGCATTTT. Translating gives CASSILGQPQHF.

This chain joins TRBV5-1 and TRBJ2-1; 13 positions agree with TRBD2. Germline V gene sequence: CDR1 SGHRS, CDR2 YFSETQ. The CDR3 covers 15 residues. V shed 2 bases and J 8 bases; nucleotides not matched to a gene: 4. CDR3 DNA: TGCGCCAGCAGCTTTACTAGCGGGGGGGTCTATGAGCAGTTCTTC. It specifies CASSFTSGGVYEQFF.

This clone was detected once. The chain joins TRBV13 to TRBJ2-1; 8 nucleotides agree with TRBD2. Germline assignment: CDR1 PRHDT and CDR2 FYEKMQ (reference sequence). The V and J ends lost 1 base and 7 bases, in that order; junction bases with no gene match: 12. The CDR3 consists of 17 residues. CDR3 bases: TGTGCCAGCAGCTTAGAGGGCGGGGGGTTCAGTAGGAATGAGCAGTTCTTC. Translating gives CASSLEGGGFSRNEQFF.

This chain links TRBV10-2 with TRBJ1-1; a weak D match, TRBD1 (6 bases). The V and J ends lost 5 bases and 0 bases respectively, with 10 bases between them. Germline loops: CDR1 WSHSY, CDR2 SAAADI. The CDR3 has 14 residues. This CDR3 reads CASSSTGMNTEAFF. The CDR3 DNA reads TGCGCCAGCAGTTCCACAGGGATGAACACTGAAGCTTTCTTT.

For the CDR3, the DNA is TGTGCCAGCAGCTTAGACACCGGCAGGGGTGGCTACACCTTC. Its translation is CASSLDTGRGGYTF. V and J are TRBV11-2 and TRBJ1-2, with D maybe TRBD1 (6 bases). V gave up 0 bases and J gave up 7 bases, with 12 bases separating them. This CDR3 is 14 amino acids long. Germline CDR1 is SGHAT and CDR2 is FQNNGV. The full variable domain, in which reference TRBV11-2 and TRBJ1-2 provide the parts outside the CDR3, is EAGVAQSPRYKIIEKRQSVAFWCNPISGHATLYWYQQILGQGPKLLIQFQNNGVVDDSQLPKDRFSAERLKGVDSTLKIQPAKLEDSAVYLCASSLDTGRGGYTFGSGTRLTVV.

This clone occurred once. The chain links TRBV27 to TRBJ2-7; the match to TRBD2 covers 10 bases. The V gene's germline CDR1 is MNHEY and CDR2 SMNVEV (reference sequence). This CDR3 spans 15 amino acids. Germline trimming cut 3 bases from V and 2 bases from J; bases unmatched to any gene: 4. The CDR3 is CASSLSSGGPYEQYF. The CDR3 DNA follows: TGTGCCAGCAGTTTGTCTAGCGGGGGCCCCTACGAGCAGTACTTC.